This is a list of T cell receptor beta chains from one sample in a study of T cell responses to AZD1222 COVID-19 vaccine. Sequenced by immunoSEQ multiplex PCR; TCRdb stores in-frame clones only, minus some. The sample records 15,000 to 20,000 clones, roughly 80% being singletons. The input for sequencing was peripheral blood, taken 28 days after the second AZD1222 dose. The receptors originated from an adult who received the AZD1222 COVID-19 vaccine. Both conserved end residues are part of each CDR3. A D gene is named only where the DNA matches it firmly. The size field is filled for only some rows; it gives once, few, many or a size class.

v_call: TRBV5-8
clone_size: -
d_call: -
j_call: TRBJ2-4
cdr3_aa: CASSLGGAKNIQYF
cdr3_nt: TGTGCCAGCAGCTTGGGGGGAGCCAAAAACATTCAGTACTTC

v_call: TRBV5-1
clone_size: -
d_call: -
j_call: TRBJ1-5
cdr3_aa: CASSLAGHENQPQHF
cdr3_nt: TGCGCCAGCAGCTTGGCAGGACACGAAAATCAGCCCCAGCATTTT

v_call: TRBV4-2
clone_size: -
d_call: -
j_call: TRBJ1-1
cdr3_aa: CASSQRGGTGWNTEAFF
cdr3_nt: TGTGCCAGCAGCCAAAGAGGTGGTACAGGTTGGAACACTGAAGCTTTCTTT

v_call: TRBV18
clone_size: -
d_call: -
j_call: TRBJ1-3
cdr3_aa: CASSPLQRSGNTIYF
cdr3_nt: TGTGCCAGCTCACCACTACAGCGCTCTGGAAACACCATATATTTT

v_call: TRBV19
clone_size: -
d_call: -
j_call: TRBJ2-6
cdr3_aa: CASSTGDSQGANVLTF
cdr3_nt: TGTGCCAGTAGTACCGGGGACTCACAGGGGGCCAACGTCCTGACTTTC

v_call: TRBV7-2
clone_size: -
d_call: -
j_call: TRBJ2-5
cdr3_aa: CASSLDSSRETQYF
cdr3_nt: TGTGCCAGCAGCTTGGACAGCTCAAGGGAGACCCAGTACTTC

v_call: TRBV5-1
clone_size: -
d_call: -
j_call: TRBJ1-1
cdr3_aa: CASSPQLGITEAFF
cdr3_nt: TGCGCCAGCAGCCCTCAACTGGGTATCACTGAAGCTTTCTTT

v_call: TRBV2
clone_size: once
d_call: -
j_call: TRBJ2-6
cdr3_aa: CASSGLDSGANVLTF
cdr3_nt: TGTGCCAGCAGTGGATTGGACTCTGGGGCCAACGTCCTGACTTTC

v_call: TRBV21-1
clone_size: -
d_call: -
j_call: TRBJ2-7
cdr3_aa: CASSKDSGTDYEQYF
cdr3_nt: TGTGCCAGCAGCAAAGATAGCGGGACAGACTACGAGCAGTACTTC

v_call: TRBV24-1
clone_size: -
d_call: TRBD2
j_call: TRBJ2-2
cdr3_aa: CATSETSGGAPNTGELFF
cdr3_nt: TGTGCCACCAGTGAAACTAGCGGGGGCGCCCCGAACACCGGGGAGCTGTTTTTT

v_call: TRBV5-1
clone_size: -
d_call: -
j_call: TRBJ1-1
cdr3_aa: CASSLAGFTEAFF
cdr3_nt: TGCGCCAGCAGCTTGGCCGGGTTCACTGAAGCTTTCTTT

v_call: TRBV5-1
clone_size: -
d_call: -
j_call: TRBJ2-7
cdr3_aa: CASSLGYEQYF
cdr3_nt: TGCGCCAGCAGCTTGGGTTACGAGCAGTACTTC

v_call: TRBV30
clone_size: -
d_call: -
j_call: TRBJ1-3
cdr3_aa: CAWSRMWDTIYF
cdr3_nt: TGTGCCTGGAGTAGGATGTGGGACACCATATATTTT

v_call: TRBV3-1/TRBV3-2
clone_size: few
d_call: -
j_call: TRBJ1-5
cdr3_aa: CASSTRGGRNQPQHF
cdr3_nt: TGTGCCAGCAGCACCCGGGGAGGCCGCAATCAGCCCCAGCATTTT

v_call: TRBV19
clone_size: -
d_call: -
j_call: TRBJ1-1
cdr3_aa: CASTRPGRYGTEAFF
cdr3_nt: TGTGCCAGTACCCGACCGGGACGCTATGGGACTGAAGCTTTCTTT

v_call: TRBV5-1
clone_size: -
d_call: TRBD1
j_call: TRBJ1-2
cdr3_aa: CASRDREDYGYTF
cdr3_nt: TGCGCCAGCCGGGACAGGGAGGACTATGGCTACACCTTC

v_call: TRBV10-3
clone_size: -
d_call: TRBD1
j_call: TRBJ2-7
cdr3_aa: CAIRGQGNEQYF
cdr3_nt: TGTGCCATCAGGGGACAGGGTAACGAGCAGTACTTC

v_call: TRBV4-3
clone_size: few
d_call: TRBD2
j_call: TRBJ2-7
cdr3_aa: CASSQEKGGRASYEQYF
cdr3_nt: TGCGCCAGCAGCCAAGAAAAGGGAGGGAGGGCCTCCTACGAGCAGTACTTC

v_call: TRBV10-3
clone_size: once
d_call: TRBD2
j_call: TRBJ2-3
cdr3_aa: CAISLTSGTADTQYF
cdr3_nt: TGTGCCATCAGCCTAACTAGCGGGACCGCCGATACGCAGTATTTT

v_call: TRBV6-4
clone_size: once
d_call: TRBD1
j_call: TRBJ2-2
cdr3_aa: CASSDSQGADTGELFF
cdr3_nt: TGTGCCAGCAGTGACTCACAGGGGGCGGACACCGGGGAGCTGTTTTTT

v_call: TRBV7-2
clone_size: -
d_call: TRBD2
j_call: TRBJ2-7
cdr3_aa: CASSLGGDVSEQYF
cdr3_nt: TGTGCCAGCAGCTTGGGGGGGGACGTTTCCGAGCAGTACTTC

v_call: TRBV6-5
clone_size: -
d_call: -
j_call: TRBJ2-5
cdr3_aa: CASSWGGGETQYF
cdr3_nt: TGTGCCAGCAGTTGGGGCGGTGGAGAGACCCAGTACTTC

v_call: TRBV10-3
clone_size: -
d_call: -
j_call: TRBJ1-1
cdr3_aa: CAISDRGDQAFF
cdr3_nt: TGTGCCATCAGTGATAGGGGCGACCAAGCTTTCTTT

v_call: TRBV18
clone_size: once
d_call: -
j_call: TRBJ1-2
cdr3_aa: CASSPNRGQNYGYTF
cdr3_nt: TGTGCCAGCTCACCAAATCGCGGCCAAAACTATGGCTACACCTTC

v_call: TRBV6-5
clone_size: -
d_call: -
j_call: TRBJ2-1
cdr3_aa: CASSYSSAGLYNEQFF
cdr3_nt: TGTGCCAGCAGTTACTCTAGCGCAGGGCTATACAATGAGCAGTTCTTC

v_call: TRBV9
clone_size: -
d_call: -
j_call: TRBJ2-3
cdr3_aa: CASSPRTASTDTQYF
cdr3_nt: TGTGCCAGCAGCCCCCGGACAGCTAGCACAGATACGCAGTATTTT

v_call: TRBV5-4
clone_size: -
d_call: TRBD2
j_call: TRBJ2-7
cdr3_aa: CASSFAGAYEQYF
cdr3_nt: TGTGCCAGCAGCTTCGCGGGGGCCTACGAGCAGTACTTC

v_call: TRBV5-4
clone_size: -
d_call: -
j_call: TRBJ1-1
cdr3_aa: CASSYMNTEAFF
cdr3_nt: TGTGCCAGCAGCTATATGAACACTGAAGCTTTCTTT

v_call: TRBV5-1
clone_size: -
d_call: -
j_call: TRBJ2-7
cdr3_aa: CASSAESYEQYF
cdr3_nt: TGCGCCAGCAGCGCTGAGTCCTACGAGCAGTACTTC

v_call: TRBV7-9
clone_size: -
d_call: TRBD1
j_call: TRBJ2-1
cdr3_aa: CASSLGTGSYNEQFF
cdr3_nt: TGTGCCAGCAGCTTAGGGACAGGATCCTACAATGAGCAGTTCTTC

v_call: TRBV4-2
clone_size: -
d_call: TRBD1
j_call: TRBJ1-5
cdr3_aa: CASSQDRSGGGSNQPQHF
cdr3_nt: TGTGCCAGCAGCCAAGATCGGTCAGGGGGCGGGAGCAATCAGCCCCAGCATTTT

v_call: TRBV29-1
clone_size: -
d_call: TRBD2
j_call: TRBJ2-5
cdr3_aa: CSARDGRETQYF
cdr3_nt: TGCAGCGCCCGGGACGGGAGGGAGACCCAGTACTTC

v_call: TRBV12-5
clone_size: -
d_call: -
j_call: TRBJ2-7
cdr3_aa: CASGLVAGPDYEQYF
cdr3_nt: TGTGCTAGTGGTTTGGTCGCAGGACCCGATTACGAGCAGTACTTC

v_call: TRBV5-1
clone_size: -
d_call: -
j_call: TRBJ1-6
cdr3_aa: CASSQIGTASSYNSPLHF
cdr3_nt: TGCGCCAGCAGCCAAATCGGGACGGCGAGCTCCTATAATTCACCCCTCCACTTT

v_call: TRBV19
clone_size: -
d_call: -
j_call: TRBJ1-3
cdr3_aa: CASSQTGSGNTIYF
cdr3_nt: TGTGCCAGTAGTCAGACAGGCTCTGGAAACACCATATATTTT

v_call: TRBV2
clone_size: -
d_call: -
j_call: TRBJ1-3
cdr3_aa: CASRDTRFSGNTIYF
cdr3_nt: TGTGCCAGCAGGGACACCAGGTTCTCTGGAAACACCATATATTTT

v_call: TRBV5-1
clone_size: -
d_call: TRBD1
j_call: TRBJ2-2
cdr3_aa: CASQPLPGQKAGELFF
cdr3_nt: TGCGCCAGCCAACCTTTACCGGGACAGAAGGCCGGGGAGCTGTTTTTT

v_call: TRBV5-6
clone_size: once
d_call: TRBD1
j_call: TRBJ1-5
cdr3_aa: CASSWGQGDQPQHF
cdr3_nt: TGTGCCAGCAGCTGGGGACAGGGTGATCAGCCCCAGCATTTT

v_call: TRBV18
clone_size: few
d_call: TRBD2
j_call: TRBJ2-7
cdr3_aa: CASSPFGLAGGVGEQYF
cdr3_nt: TGTGCCAGCTCACCATTCGGACTAGCGGGGGGGGTTGGCGAGCAGTACTTC

v_call: TRBV18
clone_size: -
d_call: TRBD1
j_call: TRBJ1-1
cdr3_aa: CASSVGQESEAFF
cdr3_nt: TGTGCCAGCTCAGTCGGACAGGAGAGTGAAGCTTTCTTT

v_call: TRBV30
clone_size: -
d_call: -
j_call: TRBJ1-2
cdr3_aa: CAWSQGENYGYTF
cdr3_nt: TGTGCCTGGAGTCAAGGGGAGAACTATGGCTACACCTTC

v_call: TRBV5-1
clone_size: -
d_call: -
j_call: TRBJ2-5
cdr3_aa: CASSLNGQYQETQYF
cdr3_nt: TGCGCCAGCAGCTTAAACGGGCAGTACCAAGAGACCCAGTACTTC

v_call: TRBV19
clone_size: -
d_call: -
j_call: TRBJ1-1
cdr3_aa: CASSIDWETEAFF
cdr3_nt: TGTGCCAGTAGTATAGATTGGGAGACTGAAGCTTTCTTT

v_call: TRBV5-4
clone_size: -
d_call: TRBD2
j_call: TRBJ2-1
cdr3_aa: CASSRLAGDNNEQFF
cdr3_nt: TGTGCCAGCAGCCGTCTAGCGGGAGACAATAATGAGCAGTTCTTC

v_call: TRBV5-8
clone_size: -
d_call: -
j_call: TRBJ1-1
cdr3_aa: CASSLAGVSMNTEAFF
cdr3_nt: TGTGCCAGCAGCTTGGCAGGGGTTTCCATGAACACTGAAGCTTTCTTT

v_call: TRBV18
clone_size: -
d_call: TRBD2
j_call: TRBJ2-5
cdr3_aa: CASSPSGGQETQYF
cdr3_nt: TGTGCCAGCTCACCATCGGGGGGCCAAGAGACCCAGTACTTC

v_call: TRBV10-2
clone_size: -
d_call: -
j_call: TRBJ2-3
cdr3_aa: CASSESPGTQYF
cdr3_nt: TGCGCCAGCAGTGAGTCCCCCGGTACGCAGTATTTT